Below, 8 T cell receptor beta chains from the same sample are listed, as sequenced in a study of blood T cell repertoires in COVID-19. The method was immunoSEQ multiplex PCR; TCRdb's version includes in-frame clones alone and lacks a portion of them. The sample has fewer than 300,000 clones, about 91% seen once. Sequencing used PBMCs or T cells enriched from blood (not recorded which). The receptors originated from a woman aged 40 to 50 with acute COVID-19.

The chain has TRBV11-2 and TRBJ1-1; D unresolved. V lost 1 base and J 6 bases, leaving 12 bases between the germline ends. CDR3 size: 14 residues. CDR1 SGHAT and CDR2 FQNNGV come from the germline V gene. CDR3 bases: TGTGCCAGCAGCTTAGGGACTTCGAGCGCTGAAGCTTTCTTT. Protein sequence: CASSLGTSSAEAFF.

J is TRBJ1-3 and V is TRBV19, with TRBD1 matching over 10 bases. The junction had 11 bases not matched to a gene; V was cut back by 9 bases and J by 0 bases. Per the germline V gene, CDR1 is LNHDA and CDR2 is SQIVND (reference sequence). The CDR3 loop spans 17 amino acids. The CDR3: CASARQGQGSSGNTIYF. The CDR3 DNA follows: TGTGCCAGCGCACGTCAGGGACAGGGGAGCTCTGGAAACACCATATATTTT.

This clone was recorded once. The genes are TRBV28 and TRBJ1-4; D uncertain. V lost 3 bases to trimming and J lost 8 bases, with 10 bases between them. The V gene's germline CDR1 is MDHEN and CDR2 SYDVKM. The CDR3 runs 13 residues. The CDR3 DNA is TGTGCCAGCAGTTTCACGGGTGGCGAAAAACTGTTTTTT. Amino acid sequence: CASSFTGGEKLFF.

This chain connects TRBV27 to TRBJ2-1, with 12 nucleotides matching TRBD2. Germline V gene sequence: CDR1 MNHEY, CDR2 SMNVEV (reference sequence). V trimming: 10 bases; J trimming: 8 bases; junction bases outside the gene matches: 9. CDR3 size: 14 residues. The CDR3 loop reads CATAASGRVYEQFF. CDR3 in DNA: TGTGCCACCGCCGCTAGCGGGAGGGTCTATGAGCAGTTCTTC.

V usage is TRBV9 and J usage is TRBJ1-1; the match to TRBD1 covers 9 bases. CDR3 length: 15 residues. Germline assignment: CDR1 SGDLS and CDR2 YYNGEE. Germline trimming cut 3 bases from V and 3 bases from J; bases unmatched to any gene: 6. CDR3 residues: CASSEWDRVHTEAFF. CDR3 nucleotide sequence: TGTGCCAGCAGCGAGTGGGACAGGGTGCACACTGAAGCTTTCTTT.

The CDR3 coding sequence is TGTGCCAGCAGCCAAGCCGGGAGGTTAGCGGGCCAAGAGACCCAGTACTTC. Encoded protein: CASSQAGRLAGQETQYF. V and J are TRBV4-2 and TRBJ2-5, with 7 bases that match TRBD2. The J segment lost 1 base and the V segment lost 1 base, leaving 9 bases of the junction unmatched. The germline V gene encodes CDR1 LGHNA and CDR2 YNFKEQ. This CDR3 is built from 17 residues.

This chain connects TRBV15 to TRBJ2-1; TRBD2 matches at 8 bases. CDR1 is LNHNV, CDR2 YYDKDF, per germline (reference sequence). V was clipped by 1 base and J by 6 bases; unmatched bases: 8. The CDR3 is 16 residues long. DNA of the CDR3: TGTGCCACCAGCAGAGTACGGCAAAGCGGGGGCAATGAGCAGTTCTTC. Its protein product is CATSRVRQSGGNEQFF.

CDR3 sequence: CASSQDSYSRGLALHF. For the CDR3, the DNA is TGTGCCAGCAGCCAAGATTCGTACAGCAGGGGCCTTGCCCTCCACTTT. The chain couples TRBV4-2 to TRBJ1-6, with a tentative D call TRBD1 (6 bases). CDR1 and CDR2 (germline): LGHNA, YNFKEQ. The length of the CDR3 is 16 residues. V was pared by 0 bases and J by 14 bases, with 20 bases between.